The T cell receptor (beta chain) under discussion was sequenced for a study of blood T cells in healthy people across ages. V lost 2 bases to trimming and J lost 6 bases, with 11 bases between them. CDR1 is SGHTA, CDR2 FQGNSA, per germline. The CDR3 is made up of 14 amino acids. Study-wide results and limits: Unknown donor CMV status possibly confounded expanded clonotype changes. Donors of long life had a larger count of naive CD4+ cells and greater diversity than aged donors.

Through a sample-barcoded 5' primer and a J-beta primer mix, a second PCR was run for 7 to 11 cycles. Any given sample supplied a minimum of 3 million CDR3-containing paired-end reads. Each CDR3 protein gets one entry after TCRdb re-called the 5' RACE reads with MiXCR. This repertoire shows some 710,000 distinct CDR3 sequences, approximately 21% found once; its top ten account for 22%. In the case of this clonotype: The antigen is unknown.

The sequenced material came from blood. V usage is TRBV7-2 and J usage is TRBJ2-1; D ambiguous. The receptor comes from a man aged 65 to 85 in good health. The CDR3 reads CASSLSPAINEQFF. CDR3 DNA sequence: TGTGCCAGCAGCTTAAGTCCAGCGATCAATGAGCAGTTCTTC.